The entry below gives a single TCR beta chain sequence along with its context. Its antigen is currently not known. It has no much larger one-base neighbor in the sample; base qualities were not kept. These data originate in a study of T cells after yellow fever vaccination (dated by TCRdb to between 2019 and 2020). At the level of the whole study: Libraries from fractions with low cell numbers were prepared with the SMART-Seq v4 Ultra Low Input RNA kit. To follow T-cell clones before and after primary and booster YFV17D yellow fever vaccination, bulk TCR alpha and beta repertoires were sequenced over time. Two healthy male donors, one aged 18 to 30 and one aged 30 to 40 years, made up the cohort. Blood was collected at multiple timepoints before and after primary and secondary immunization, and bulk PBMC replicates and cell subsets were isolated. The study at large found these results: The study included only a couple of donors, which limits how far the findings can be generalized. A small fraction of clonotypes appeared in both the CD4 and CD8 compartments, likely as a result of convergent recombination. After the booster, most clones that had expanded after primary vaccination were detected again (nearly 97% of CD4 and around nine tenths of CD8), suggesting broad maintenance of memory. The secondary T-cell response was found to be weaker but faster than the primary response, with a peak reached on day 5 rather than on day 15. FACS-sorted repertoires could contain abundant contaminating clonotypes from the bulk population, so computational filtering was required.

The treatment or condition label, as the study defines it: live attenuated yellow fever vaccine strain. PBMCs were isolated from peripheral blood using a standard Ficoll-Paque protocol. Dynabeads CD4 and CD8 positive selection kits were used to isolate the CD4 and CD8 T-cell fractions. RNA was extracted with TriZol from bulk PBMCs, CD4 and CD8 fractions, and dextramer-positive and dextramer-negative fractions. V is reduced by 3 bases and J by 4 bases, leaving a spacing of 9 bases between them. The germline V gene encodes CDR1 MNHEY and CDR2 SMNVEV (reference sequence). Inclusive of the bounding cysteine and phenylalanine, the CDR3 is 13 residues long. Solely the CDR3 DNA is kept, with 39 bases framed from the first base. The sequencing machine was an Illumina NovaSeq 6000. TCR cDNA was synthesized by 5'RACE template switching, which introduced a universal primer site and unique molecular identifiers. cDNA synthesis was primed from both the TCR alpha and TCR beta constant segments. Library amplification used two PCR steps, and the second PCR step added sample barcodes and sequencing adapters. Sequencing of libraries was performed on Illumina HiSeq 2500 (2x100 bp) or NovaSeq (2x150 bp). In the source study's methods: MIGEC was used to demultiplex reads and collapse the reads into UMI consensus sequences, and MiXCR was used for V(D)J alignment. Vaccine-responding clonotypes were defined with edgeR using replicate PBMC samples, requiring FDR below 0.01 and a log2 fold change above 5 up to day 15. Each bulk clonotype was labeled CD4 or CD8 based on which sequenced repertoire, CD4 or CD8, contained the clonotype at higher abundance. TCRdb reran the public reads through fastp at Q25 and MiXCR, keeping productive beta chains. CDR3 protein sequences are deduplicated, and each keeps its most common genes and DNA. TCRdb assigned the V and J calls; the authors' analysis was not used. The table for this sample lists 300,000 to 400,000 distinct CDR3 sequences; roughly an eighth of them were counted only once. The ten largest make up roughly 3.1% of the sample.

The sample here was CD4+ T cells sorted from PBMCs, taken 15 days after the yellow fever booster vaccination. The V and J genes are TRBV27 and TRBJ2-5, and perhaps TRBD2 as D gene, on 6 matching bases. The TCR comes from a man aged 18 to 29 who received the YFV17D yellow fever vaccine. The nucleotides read TGTGCCAGCAGTTTCCGGGACTTAGAGACCCAGTACTTC. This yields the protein CASSFRDLETQYF.